Detailed here is one T cell receptor beta chain. Per the germline V gene, CDR1 is LNHDA and CDR2 is SQIVND (reference sequence). The CDR3 consists of 15 residues. V lost 3 bases to trimming and J lost 4 bases; unmatched junction nucleotides: 7. These data are taken from a study of blood T cell repertoires in COVID-19. Per the authors' pipeline: By means of reference gene primer amplification, nucleated cell counts were estimated. Produced via immunoSEQ multiplex PCR; TCRdb's table is partial and in-frame only. V, J and clone size are taken as reported in that table, and D and trimming were inferred from the DNA itself. Among some 90,000 clones listed, roughly nine tenths were seen once.

The source of this sequence is a woman older than 75 with active COVID-19. The chain links TRBV19 to TRBJ2-3, with 7 bases identical to TRBD2. The sample consisted of peripheral blood. CDR3 amino acids: CASSIRAGVADTQYF. DNA of the CDR3: TGTGCCAGTAGTATCCGGGCGGGAGTGGCAGATACGCAGTATTTT.